This paragraph covers one TCR beta chain sequence. Which antigen it targets is not known. Base qualities are not recorded, but no much larger clone differs from it by a single base. The sample originates from a study of shared clonotypes between healthy human individuals (dated by TCRdb to about 2020). Regarding the research as a whole: The cohort comprised a couple of women and a few men aged 18 to 49 years. Per donor, three plates each were used for CD4 naive and CD4 memory, two for CD8 naive, and one for CD8 memory. Blood TCR repertoires of about 5 healthy adults were deeply sequenced to estimate repertoire size and the extent of clonotype sharing between individuals. Libraries were prepared and TCR repertoires were sequenced by different laboratories using diverse techniques, in order to increase sequencing depth and limit assay-specific biases. Between about 0.94 and 8.9 billion PBMCs per donor were obtained by leukapheresis.

Using the deep immunoSEQ assay, TCR CDR3 regions were amplified from genomic DNA by multiplex PCR. Extracted genomic DNA from each cell subset was distributed evenly across all wells of several immunoSEQ 96-well plates, and each plate was treated as a replicate. For sorted subsets, around 200 ng genomic DNA, equal to 30,000 to 35,000 T cell genomes, was loaded into each replicate PCR. Purified libraries were quantified with a Qubit 3.0 fluorometer, sized on a Bioanalyzer 2100, and re-quantified with the KAPA Library Quantification kit. A separate single-read 150-cycle Illumina NextSeq 550 flow cell was used to sequence each immunoSEQ 96-well plate. Regarding the original processing steps: Because the immunoSEQ output held only junctional sequences and lacked quality scores, the filtering could not match the filtering applied to full-length reads. Sequences were annotated with PyIR, a Python wrapper for IgBLAST v1.9, using IMGT germline references to assign V/J genes and CDR3. Any read was removed if the V/J assignment was weak (E-value above 1e-6), the CDR3 was missing, or the read contained stop codons, out-of-frame junctions, or ambiguous translated residues. V3J clonotypes were defined as sequences sharing an identical inferred V gene, J gene, and CDR3 amino acid sequence. To compute the percentage overlap between repertoires, the number of shared unique clonotypes was divided by the size of the smaller repertoire. Richness of each repertoire was evaluated using RTK rarefaction, the Chao1 estimator, and Recon v2.1 estimates of unobserved clonotypes. For all TCRbeta clonotypes obtained by the gDNA method from several donors, generation probabilities were computed with OLGA. Here the immuneACCESS table is served through TCRdb, limited to in-frame sequences with V and J called. Missing clones are a known gap in these copies; in checked studies unresolved V genes cover under half, and the rest lacks a known reason. V, J and clone size were drawn from that table, and D and trimming were deduced from the DNA. Across this sample there are about 1 million clones, with about 80% seen only once. The ten most abundant clones make up approximately 1.3% of the sample.

Healthy HIV-negative adults with no recently reported acute infections or vaccinations were included as donors. Every donor was a Caucasian adult living in Nashville, Tennessee, USA. Magnetic negative selection was used to enrich CD4+ T cells, after which naive cells were positively selected on CD45RA and the negative fraction became the memory subset. Blood was collected by leukapheresis, and PBMCs were isolated by Ficoll-Histopaque density gradient centrifugation and then cryopreserved in liquid nitrogen vapor phase. Analytical flow cytometry was used to check the purity and quantity of every magnetically sorted T cell population. From each sorted fraction, genomic DNA was isolated and quantified by UV absorbance on a Nanodrop 2000c. The study at large found these results: Naive subsets generally had larger estimated clonotype richness than memory subsets. Sharing across a few donors was observed for about 4.8% of naive CD4, over 3% of naive CD8, 2.3% of memory CD4, and around 0.44% of memory CD8 clonotypes. Sampling was limited to blood, and TCR repertoires in tissue likely differ from TCR repertoires in blood. Pairwise subsampling led to the expectation that sequencing depth would affect the degree of clonotype sharing among donors. Higher generation probabilities were observed for clonotypes shared by all four sorted-subset donors than for non-shared clonotypes. Even with the large sequencing depth, rarefaction of the sorted-subset datasets indicated that sequencing was incomplete. Because the study included a small number of donors, the genetic and exposure-history diversity represented was limited.

The TCR was taken from a man aged 18 to 30 in good health. Specimen: memory CD4+ T cells sorted from blood. According to the study, the label for this sample's cell subset or site signals: CD45RA-negative fraction.

The nucleotide sequence reads TGTGCCATCGGGGGGACAGCGGGCACAGATACGCAGTATTTT. It translates to CAIGGTAGTDTQYF. The V and J genes are TRBV10-3 and TRBJ2-3, and possibly TRBD1, on 7 matching bases. The germline V gene gives CDR1 as ENHRY and CDR2 as SYGVKD. A distance of 13 bases separates the germline ends of V and J, which lose 8 bases and 1 base respectively. The CDR3 contains 14 residues, cysteine and phenylalanine counted. The CDR3 DNA has 42 bases and is translated from base 1.